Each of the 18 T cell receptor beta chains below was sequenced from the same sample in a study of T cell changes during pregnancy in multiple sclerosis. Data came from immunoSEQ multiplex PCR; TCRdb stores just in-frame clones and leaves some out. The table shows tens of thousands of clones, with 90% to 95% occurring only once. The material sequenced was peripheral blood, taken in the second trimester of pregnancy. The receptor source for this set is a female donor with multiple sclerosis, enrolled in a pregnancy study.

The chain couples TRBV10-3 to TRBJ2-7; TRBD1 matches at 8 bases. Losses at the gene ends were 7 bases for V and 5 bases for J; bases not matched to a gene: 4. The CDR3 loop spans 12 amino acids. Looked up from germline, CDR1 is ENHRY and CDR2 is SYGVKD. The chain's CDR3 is CAIMTRGHEQYF. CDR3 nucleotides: TGTGCCATCATGACCAGGGGGCACGAGCAGTACTTC.

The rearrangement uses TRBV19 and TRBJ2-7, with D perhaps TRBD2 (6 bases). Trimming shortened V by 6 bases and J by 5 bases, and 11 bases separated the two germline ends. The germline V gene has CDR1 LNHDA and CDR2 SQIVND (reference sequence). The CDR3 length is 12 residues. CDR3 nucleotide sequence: TGTGCCAGTAGCCCTGCGGGGAACGAGCAGTACTTC. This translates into CASSPAGNEQYF.

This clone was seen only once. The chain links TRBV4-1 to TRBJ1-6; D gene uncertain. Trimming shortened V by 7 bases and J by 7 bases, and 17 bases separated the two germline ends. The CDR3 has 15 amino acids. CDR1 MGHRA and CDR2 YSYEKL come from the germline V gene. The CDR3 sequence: CASNDVGALNSPLHF. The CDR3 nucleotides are TGCGCCAGCAACGACGTGGGAGCCTTGAATTCACCCCTCCACTTT.

Written as DNA, the CDR3 is TGTGCCAGCAGCTTAGCCAGCGGGCTTCCCTACGAGCAGTACTTC. Translation gives CASSLASGLPYEQYF. V usage is TRBV7-2 and J usage is TRBJ2-7; a weak D match, TRBD2 (6 bases). The CDR3 is 15 residues long. Germline V gives CDR1 SGHTA, CDR2 FQGNSA. Trimming stripped 0 bases from V and 2 bases from J, with 11 bases between.

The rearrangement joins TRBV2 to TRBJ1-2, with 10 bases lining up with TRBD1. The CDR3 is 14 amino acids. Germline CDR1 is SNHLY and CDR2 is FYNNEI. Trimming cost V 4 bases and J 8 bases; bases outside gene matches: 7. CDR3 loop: CASSGQGAAGGYTF. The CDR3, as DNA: TGTGCCAGCAGTGGACAGGGGGCAGCGGGGGGCTACACCTTC.

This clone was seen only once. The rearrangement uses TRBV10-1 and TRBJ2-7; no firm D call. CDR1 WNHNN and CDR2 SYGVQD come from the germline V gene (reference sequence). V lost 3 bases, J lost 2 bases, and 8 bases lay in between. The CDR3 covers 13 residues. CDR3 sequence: CASSESTTYEQYF. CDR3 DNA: TGCGCCAGCAGTGAATCAACAACCTACGAGCAGTACTTC.

CDR3 coding DNA: TGTGCCAGTAGTCCGGGACAGGGGGTTGACGAGCAGTACTTC. Its translation is CASSPGQGVDEQYF. The chain employs TRBV19 and TRBJ2-7; TRBD1 matches 11 bases. Trimming at V came to 5 bases and at J to 5 bases, leaving 5 bases not matched to a gene. Germline V gene lookup returns CDR1 LNHDA and CDR2 SQIVND (reference sequence). CDR3 length: 14 residues.

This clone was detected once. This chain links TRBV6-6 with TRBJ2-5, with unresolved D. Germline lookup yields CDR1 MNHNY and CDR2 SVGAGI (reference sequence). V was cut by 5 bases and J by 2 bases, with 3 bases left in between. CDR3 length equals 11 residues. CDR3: CASSPQETQYF. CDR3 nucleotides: TGTGCCAGCAGTCCTCAAGAGACCCAGTACTTC.

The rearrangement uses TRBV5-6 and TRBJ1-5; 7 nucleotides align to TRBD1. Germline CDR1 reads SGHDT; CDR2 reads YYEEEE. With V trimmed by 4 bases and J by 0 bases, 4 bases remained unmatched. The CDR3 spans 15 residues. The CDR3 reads CASSVGTASNQPQHF. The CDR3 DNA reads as TGTGCCAGCAGCGTGGGGACAGCTAGCAATCAGCCCCAGCATTTT.

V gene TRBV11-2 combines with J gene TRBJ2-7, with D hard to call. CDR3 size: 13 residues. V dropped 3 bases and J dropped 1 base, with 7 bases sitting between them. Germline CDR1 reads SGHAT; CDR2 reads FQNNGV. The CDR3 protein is CASSLQTSYEQYF. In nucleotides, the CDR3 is TGTGCCAGCAGCTTGCAGACTTCCTACGAGCAGTACTTC.

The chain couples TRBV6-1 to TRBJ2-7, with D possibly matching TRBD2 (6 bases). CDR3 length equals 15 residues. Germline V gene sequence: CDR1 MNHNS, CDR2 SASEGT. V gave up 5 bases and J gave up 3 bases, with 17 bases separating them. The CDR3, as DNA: TGTGCCAGCAGTCCTCGGACTATAAGCGGCTACGAGCAGTACTTC. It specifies CASSPRTISGYEQYF.

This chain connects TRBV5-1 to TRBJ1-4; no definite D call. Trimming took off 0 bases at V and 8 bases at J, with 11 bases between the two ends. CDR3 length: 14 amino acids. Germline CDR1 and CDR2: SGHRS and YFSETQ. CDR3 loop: CASSLGMGDEKLFF. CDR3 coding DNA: TGCGCCAGCAGCTTGGGTATGGGCGACGAAAAACTGTTTTTT.

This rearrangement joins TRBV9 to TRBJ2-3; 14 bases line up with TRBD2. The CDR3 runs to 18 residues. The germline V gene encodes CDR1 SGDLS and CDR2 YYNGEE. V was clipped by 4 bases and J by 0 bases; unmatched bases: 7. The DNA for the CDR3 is TGTGCCAGCAGCTCCCGACTAGCGGGGGGGCTGAGCACAGATACGCAGTATTTT. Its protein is CASSSRLAGGLSTDTQYF. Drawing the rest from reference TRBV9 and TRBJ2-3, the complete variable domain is DSGVTQTPKHLITATGQRVTLRCSPRSGDLSVYWYQQSLDQGLQFLIQYYNGEERAKGNILERFSAQQFPDLHSELNLSSLELGDSALYFCASSSRLAGGLSTDTQYFGPGTRLTVL.

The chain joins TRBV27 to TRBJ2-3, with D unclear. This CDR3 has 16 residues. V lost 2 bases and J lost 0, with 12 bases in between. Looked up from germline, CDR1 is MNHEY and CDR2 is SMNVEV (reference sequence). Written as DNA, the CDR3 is TGTGCCAGCAGTTTACTCTCAGTGACTAGCACAGATACGCAGTATTTT. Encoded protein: CASSLLSVTSTDTQYF.

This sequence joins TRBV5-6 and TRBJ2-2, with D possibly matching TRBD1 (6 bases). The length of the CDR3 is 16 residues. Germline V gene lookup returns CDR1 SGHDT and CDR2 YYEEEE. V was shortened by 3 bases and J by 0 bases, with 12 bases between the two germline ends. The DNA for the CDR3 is TGTGCCAGCAGCTCTACGACAGGTCCGAACACCGGGGAGCTGTTTTTT. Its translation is CASSSTTGPNTGELFF.

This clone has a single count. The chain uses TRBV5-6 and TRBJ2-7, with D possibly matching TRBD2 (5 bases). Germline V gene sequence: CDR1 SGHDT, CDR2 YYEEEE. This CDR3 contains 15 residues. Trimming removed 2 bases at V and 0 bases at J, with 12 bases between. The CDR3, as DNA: TGTGCCAGCAGCTTCGGGTTCCGGGGCTCCTACGAGCAGTACTTC. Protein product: CASSFGFRGSYEQYF.

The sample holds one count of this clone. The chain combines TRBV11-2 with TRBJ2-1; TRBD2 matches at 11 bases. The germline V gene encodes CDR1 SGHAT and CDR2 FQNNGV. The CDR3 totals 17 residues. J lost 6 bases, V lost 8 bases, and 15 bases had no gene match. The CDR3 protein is CASSTFGASGGRNEQFF. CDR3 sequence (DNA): TGTGCCAGCTCTACTTTCGGGGCTAGCGGGGGGCGCAATGAGCAGTTCTTC.

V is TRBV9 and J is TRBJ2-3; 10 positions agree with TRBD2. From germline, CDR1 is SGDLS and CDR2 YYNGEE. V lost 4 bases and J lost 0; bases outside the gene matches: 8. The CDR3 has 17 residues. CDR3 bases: TGTGCCAGCAGCCCGCTGACTAGCGGGTCTAGCACAGATACGCAGTATTTT. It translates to CASSPLTSGSSTDTQYF.